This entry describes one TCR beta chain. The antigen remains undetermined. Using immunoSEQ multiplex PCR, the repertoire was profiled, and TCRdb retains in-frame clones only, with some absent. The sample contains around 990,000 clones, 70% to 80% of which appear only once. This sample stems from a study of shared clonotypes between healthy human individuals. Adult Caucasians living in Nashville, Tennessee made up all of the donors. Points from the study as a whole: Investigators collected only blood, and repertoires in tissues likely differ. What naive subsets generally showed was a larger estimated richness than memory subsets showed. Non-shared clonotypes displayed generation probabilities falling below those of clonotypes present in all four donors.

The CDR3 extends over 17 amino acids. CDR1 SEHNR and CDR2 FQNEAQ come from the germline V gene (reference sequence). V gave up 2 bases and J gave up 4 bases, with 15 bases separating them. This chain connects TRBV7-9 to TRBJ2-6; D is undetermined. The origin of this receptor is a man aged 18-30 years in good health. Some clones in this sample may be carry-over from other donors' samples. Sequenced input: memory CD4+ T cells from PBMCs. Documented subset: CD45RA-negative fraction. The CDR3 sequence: CASSLRVGRAGANVLTF. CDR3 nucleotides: TGTGCCAGCAGCTTAAGGGTGGGCCGAGCCGGGGCCAACGTCCTGACTTTC.